This record looks at one T cell receptor beta chain sequence and its context. These data come from a study of blood T cell repertoires in COVID-19. About the research overall: Material from acute and convalescent COVID-19 was sourced from the United States, Italy and Spain. T cells, B-cell-depleted T cells, or PBMCs supplied cDNA or gDNA.

The authors' processing: By means of reference gene primer amplification, nucleated cell counts were estimated. Libraries were prepared by immunoSEQ multiplex PCR; TCRdb keeps only in-frame clonotypes and omits some of them. V and J calls and clone size are those listed in that table; D and trimming were worked out from the DNA. There are under 400,000 clones in the sample; roughly nine tenths occur only once, and 3% to 4.5% lies in the top ten. The germline V gene has CDR1 LNHDA and CDR2 SQIVND (reference sequence). V was pared by 1 base and J by 9 bases, with 10 bases between. This CDR3 has 13 amino acids.

This sequence was found in a woman aged 55-70 years with COVID-19, enrolled during active disease. The source material was peripheral blood. This rearrangement joins TRBV19 to TRBJ1-5; D is perhaps TRBD1 (6 bases). DNA for the CDR3: TGTGCCAGTAGTATAGGCTACAGGGCGCCCCAGCATTTT. Residues: CASSIGYRAPQHF.